Given below is one T cell receptor beta chain in context. The source of the sample is a study of OX40 agonist ivuxolimab in advanced cancers. Study at large: Hepatocellular carcinoma, melanoma, renal cell or head and neck cancer affected the dose-escalation patients.

Germline V gene sequence: CDR1 SGDLS, CDR2 YYNGEE. Deletions cut 1 base from V and 8 bases from J, with 12 bases between. CDR3 length equals 13 residues. The table came from immunoSEQ multiplex PCR; TCRdb's copy has only in-frame clones and leaves some out. The sample lists more than 25,000 clones, around four fifths occurring once. The source is an adult with an advanced solid tumor such as melanoma, head and neck, liver or kidney cancer. The material sequenced was CD4+ or CD8+ T cells sorted from blood, taken in a trial of the OX40 agonist ivuxolimab. V is TRBV9 and J is TRBJ1-2, with D possibly TRBD1 on 6 matching bases. CDR3 DNA: TGTGCCAGCAGCGTACCCCAGGGGTACGGCTACACCTTC. This encodes CASSVPQGYGYTF.